The 5 T cell receptor beta chains listed next were all sequenced from one sample in a study of blood T cells in healthy people across ages. The use of a sample-barcoded 5' primer and a J-beta primer mix characterized a second PCR of roughly 6 to 12 cycles. Each CDR3 protein gets one entry after TCRdb re-called the 5' RACE reads with MiXCR. The data hold over 750,000 distinct CDR3 sequences, with approximately 25% observed a single time. The same data also contributed to another study, on T cells of mothers and their children.

Sequenced: blood. The origin of the receptors is a boy younger than 18 in good health.

This clonotype was found a few times. V and J are TRBV9 and TRBJ2-5; the D call may be TRBD1 or TRBD2 (5 bases each). The DNA end is a closer match to TRBJ2-7, so the J assignment may be wrong. Germline loops: CDR1 SGDLS, CDR2 YYNGEE. The CDR3 consists of 15 residues. The CDR3 is CASSETSGTSYEQYF. DNA for the CDR3: TGTGCCAGCAGCGAAACTTCAGGGACCTCCTACGAGCAGTACTTC.

In its sample, this clonotype was seen a few times. The chain employs TRBV29-1 and TRBJ2-3, with TRBD2 matching over 10 bases. Germline loops: CDR1 SQVTM, CDR2 ANQGSEA. J gave up 2 bases and V 6 bases, and 17 bases lay outside the gene matches. The CDR3 runs 18 residues. The chain's CDR3 is CSVVLAGISSVDTDTQYF. The CDR3 nucleotides are TGCAGCGTGGTACTAGCGGGGATATCGTCAGTTGACACAGATACGCAGTATTTT.

This clonotype was detected only a few times. The chain links TRBV28 to TRBJ1-5; D ambiguous. The CDR3 contains 14 residues. Germline loops: CDR1 MDHEN, CDR2 SYDVKM. Trimming removed 6 bases from V and 6 bases from J, with 15 bases in between. The CDR3 sequence is CASSSIGIAQPQHF. DNA for the CDR3: TGTGCCAGCAGCTCCATCGGAATTGCTCAGCCCCAGCATTTT.

The table lists this clonotype with a few counts. The genes are TRBV14 and TRBJ2-5, with a possible D match to TRBD2 (5 bases). Germline loops: CDR1 SGHDN, CDR2 FVKESK. CDR3 length: 15 residues. V was trimmed by 0 bases and J by 4 bases, leaving 12 bases between them. CDR3 DNA sequence: TGTGCCAGCAGCCAAGATGAGGGTTTGACAGAGACCCAGTACTTC. Amino acid sequence: CASSQDEGLTETQYF.

This clonotype was found a few times. The V call is TRBV7-9, the J call TRBJ2-7; weak D call: TRBD2 (6 bases). CDR1 and CDR2 from the germline V gene are SEHNR and FQNEAQ (reference sequence). The CDR3 is 14 residues long. The V end lost 4 bases, the J end lost 2 bases, and 12 bases lay between the germline ends. The CDR3 sequence: CASSSGLRAYEQYF. The CDR3 DNA reads as TGTGCCAGCAGCTCGGGACTCCGAGCCTACGAGCAGTACTTC.